The TCR beta chain under discussion was sequenced for a study of T cells in Graves' hyperthyroidism and ophthalmopathy (dated by TCRdb to between 2018 and 2021). With regard to the full study: Peripheral blood samples were taken at initial diagnosis, before any treatment was given. TCR V-J signatures able to tell the groups apart were searched for in a discovery cohort of 90 to 100 patients, of whom more than 40 had Graves' ophthalmopathy and more than 55 had stable Graves' hyperthyroidism. Prospective prediction of ophthalmopathy was tested in an independent validation cohort consisting of about 19 hyperthyroidism patients and approximately 16 patients who later progressed to ophthalmopathy. The 85 to 100 discovery patients were randomly split 7:3 into training and test sets. In addition, the study compared T-cell repertoires in thyroid tissue and in blood from about 6 Graves' hyperthyroidism patients. Following sampling, methimazole starting at 30 mg daily was given to hyperthyroidism patients, and high-dose intravenous methylprednisolone was given to ophthalmopathy patients. TCR Vbeta CDR3 sequencing of 135 peripheral blood samples (approximately 44 ophthalmopathy, 75 to 80 hyperthyroidism and approximately 17 progressor patients) is reported in the paper.

The germline V gene supplies CDR1 SQVTM and CDR2 ANQGSEA. V loses 7 bases at its end and J loses 0 bases; junction bases beyond the gene matches: 9. The CDR3, from cysteine to phenylalanine, totals 15 residues. Of the read, only the CDR3 DNA is kept; its 45 bases are in frame from base 1. This clonotype has just a few counts. Its cognate antigen has yet to be identified. There are no base qualities to consult, and no much larger clone falls within one base. Stable Graves' hyperthyroidism was defined as no progression to ophthalmopathy during 18 months of follow-up. Hyperthyroidism patients were aged 18 to 65 years and newly diagnosed, with disease duration of less than 2 months. Patients with uncontrolled infections, other autoimmune diseases, pregnancy or lactation were excluded. Diagnoses were based on clinical symptoms, serum thyroxine and TRAb, thyroid ultrasound and orbital computed tomography. Ficoll-Paque density gradient centrifugation was used to isolate PBMCs from about 10 ml of fresh peripheral blood. Total RNA was extracted using Trizol reagent, and RNA quality was assessed on an Agilent 2100 Bioanalyzer.

General findings and caveats noted by the study authors: In cross-validation, a model built on a 13 V-J signature told ophthalmopathy apart from stable hyperthyroidism with just under 90% sensitivity and approximately 81% specificity, and in testing the same model reached 80%/75%. No statistical method was used to fix the sample size in advance, and group allocation was not hidden from the investigators. In validation, progression to ophthalmopathy was predicted by the model with approximately 67% sensitivity and approximately 78% specificity, a median of approximately 6.5 months before onset. Most expanded thyroid clonotypes (frequency above 0.001) were also found in blood, which suggests that blood repertoires may mirror thyroid immune responses.

Amplification of TCR beta CDR3 regions was carried out from RNA transcripts. For the first round of RT-PCR on the TCR CDR3, the HTBI primer set was used together with the Qiagen OneStep RT-PCR kit. The libraries were constructed in a second round of multiplex PCR and then size-selected and purified. Paired-end sequencing of the libraries was performed with 100 bp reads on an Illumina HiSeq2000. From the authors' description of their analysis: Raw data were processed with SOAPnuke, discarding reads with adapters, uncalled bases, mean Phred below 15, or no exact constant-primer or identifier match. High-quality paired reads were merged with COPE v1.2.5, and unique nucleotide sequences were defined as clonotypes. MiTCR v1.1 was used to align the clonotypes against IMGT TRBV, TRBD and TRBJ reference segments. Only V-J combinations with frequency above 0.0001, covering 99% to 99.2% of repertoires, were analysed. A TCS score was defined as the ratio of F50 (clonal expansion) to E x V (chaos), with BLOSUM62-based TCRdist applied between CDR3 peptides within each V-J. Welch's t-statistics and random forest reduced approximately 520 V-J features to around 14, which were used in a naive Bayes classifier (R e1071). Clones were called with MiXCR by TCRdb after fastp trimmed the public reads at Q25, and only in-frame beta chains were retained. Every CDR3 protein is listed once, alongside the most common genes and DNA of its rows. Clone size and V and J calls follow TCRdb, not the original study. This sample has over 450,000 distinct CDR3 sequences in its table, and approximately 15% of those were observed once. Around a sixth of the sample lies in the top ten.

The chain joins TRBV29-1 to TRBJ2-1, and TRBD1 aligns with 7 junction nucleotides. The sequenced sample consisted of blood. The TCR sequence derives from a woman aged 18-29 years with Graves' hyperthyroidism. The bases read TGCAGCGCCGCCCCCCCAGGGGGCTCCTACAATGAGCAGTTCTTC. It translates as CSAAPPGGSYNEQFF.